A selection of T cell receptor beta chains follows, all from one sample in a study of blood T cell repertoires in COVID-19. Some clones are missing from TCRdb's copy, which holds only in-frame ones; the method was immunoSEQ multiplex PCR. The table includes about 250,000 clones, roughly 77% detected once. Sequencing input: peripheral blood. The receptor set was obtained from a woman aged 80 or older with acute or convalescent COVID-19. The CDR3 runs from the conserved cysteine through the conserved F or W. The D gene is left open where the match is weak. Part of the rows lack a size; the others show once, few, many or a class for expanded clones.

TRBJ2-2	-	-	TRBV6-1	CASSEQGLGTGELFF	TGTGCCAGCAGTGAGCAGGGACTTGGCACCGGGGAGCTGTTTTTT
TRBJ2-3	-	TRBD1	TRBV9	CASSLWDSPDTQYF	TGTGCCAGCAGCCTATGGGACAGTCCAGATACGCAGTATTTT
TRBJ2-2	-	-	TRBV6-5	CASNDLAGELFF	TGTGCCAGCAACGATCTAGCCGGGGAGCTGTTTTTT
TRBJ2-7	-	TRBD1	TRBV18	CASSPGQGIYEQYF	TGTGCCAGCTCACCAGGACAGGGAATCTACGAGCAGTACTTC
TRBJ1-5	-	TRBD1	TRBV27	CASSFTTGANQPQHF	TGTGCCAGCAGTTTCACTACAGGGGCTAATCAGCCCCAGCATTTT
TRBJ1-6	-	-	TRBV29-1	CSVAWGRGNSPLHF	TGCAGCGTTGCGTGGGGTAGGGGAAATTCACCCCTCCACTTT
TRBJ1-3	-	TRBD1	TRBV2	CATHRGDSGNTIYF	TGTGCCACACACAGGGGAGACTCTGGAAACACCATATATTTT
TRBJ1-2	few	-	TRBV6-1	CASSEGGGYGYTF	TGTGCCAGCAGTGAAGGAGGAGGGTACGGCTACACCTTC
TRBJ2-7	-	-	TRBV2	CASRQTENEQYF	TGTGCCAGCAGGCAGACAGAGAACGAGCAGTACTTC
TRBJ2-5	-	TRBD2	TRBV5-1	CASSLAATSGTETQYF	TGCGCCAGCAGCTTGGCCGCGACTAGCGGGACGGAGACCCAGTACTTC
TRBJ1-1	-	-	TRBV12-3/TRBV12-4	CASRYERGTEAFF	TGTGCCAGCAGATACGAGCGGGGTACTGAAGCTTTCTTT
TRBJ2-5	-	TRBD2	TRBV5-1	CASSQTGTSGQETQYF	TGCGCCAGCAGCCAAACCGGGACTAGCGGCCAAGAGACCCAGTACTTC
TRBJ2-1	-	TRBD2	TRBV30	CAGREGNEQFF	TGTGCCGGAAGGGAGGGCAATGAGCAGTTCTTC
TRBJ2-2	-	-	TRBV3-1/TRBV3-2	CASSQVSAGELFF	TGTGCCAGCAGCCAAGTTAGCGCCGGGGAGCTGTTTTTT
TRBJ2-2	-	-	TRBV7-8	CASIPRSNTGELFF	TGTGCCAGCATTCCCCGTTCGAACACCGGGGAGCTGTTTTTT
TRBJ2-5	-	-	TRBV2	CASSPRPNPTSTETQYF	TGTGCCAGCAGTCCCCGACCCAACCCCACTAGCACAGAGACCCAGTACTTC
TRBJ1-2	few	TRBD1	TRBV12-5	CASARDRGQGYTF	TGTGCTAGTGCCCGGGACAGGGGGCAAGGCTACACCTTC
TRBJ2-2	-	-	TRBV3-1/TRBV3-2	CASSQEPRTGELFF	TGTGCCAGCAGCCAGGAGCCTCGCACCGGGGAGCTGTTTTTT
TRBJ1-6	-	-	TRBV2	CASRGYNSPLHF	TGTGCCAGCCGGGGTTATAATTCACCCCTCCACTTT
TRBJ1-6	-	TRBD1	TRBV28	CASRSPGQGYNSPLHF	TGTGCCAGCAGGAGTCCGGGACAGGGGTATAATTCACCCCTCCACTTT
TRBJ1-6	-	-	TRBV10-3	CAAHRDLSSPLHF	TGTGCCGCTCACAGGGACCTCTCTTCACCCCTCCACTTT
TRBJ1-1	-	TRBD1	TRBV15	CATSRDGGTGRLSNTEAFF	TGTGCCACCAGCAGAGATGGAGGGACAGGGAGGTTATCGAACACTGAAGCTTTCTTT
TRBJ2-7	few	TRBD2	TRBV7-2	CASSLQRGGYEQYF	TGTGCCAGCAGCTTGCAGCGGGGGGGCTACGAGCAGTACTTC
TRBJ1-6	-	-	TRBV12-3/TRBV12-4	CASSFGGSSPLHF	TGTGCCAGCAGTTTCGGGGGGAGCTCACCCCTCCACTTT
TRBJ1-3	few	-	TRBV10-2	CASSASGNTIYF	TGCGCCAGCAGTGCCTCCGGAAACACCATATATTTT
TRBJ2-2	-	-	TRBV5-6	CASSSLKGGRTGELFF	TGTGCCAGCAGCTCCCTTAAGGGGGGGCGCACCGGGGAGCTGTTTTTT
TRBJ1-4	few	-	TRBV2	CASRNRVGNEKLFF	TGTGCCAGCAGGAACAGGGTGGGGAATGAAAAACTGTTTTTT
TRBJ2-3	-	TRBD1	TRBV19	CASSPRTGGHTTDTQYF	TGTGCCAGTAGTCCCCGGACAGGGGGACATACCACAGATACGCAGTATTTT
TRBJ1-2	-	TRBD1	TRBV6-5	CASRSGTALRGYTF	TGTGCCAGCAGATCCGGGACAGCCCTTCGGGGCTACACCTTC
TRBJ2-2	-	TRBD2	TRBV5-4	CASPSGGEFGELFF	TGTGCCAGCCCTAGCGGGGGGGAGTTCGGGGAGCTGTTTTTT
TRBJ2-1	-	TRBD2	TRBV11-1	CASSLGLAGANEQFF	TGTGCCAGCAGCTTGGGACTAGCGGGGGCCAATGAGCAGTTCTTC
TRBJ2-2	few	-	TRBV7-8	CASSLGASTGELFF	TGTGCCAGCAGCTTAGGGGCGAGTACCGGGGAGCTGTTTTTT
TRBJ2-3	-	-	TRBV19	CASRQPGADTQYF	TGTGCCAGTAGACAACCAGGTGCAGATACGCAGTATTTT
TRBJ1-6	-	-	TRBV9	CASSVGGVRSPLHF	TGTGCCAGCAGCGTAGGGGGGGTGCGATCACCCCTCCACTTT
TRBJ1-1	-	-	TRBV6-5	CASRRRGNTEAFF	TGTGCCAGCAGACGACGGGGGAACACTGAAGCTTTCTTT
TRBJ2-1	-	-	TRBV5-1	CASSLSYGPYNEQFF	TGCGCCAGCAGCTTATCATATGGCCCCTACAATGAGCAGTTCTTC
TRBJ1-2	-	TRBD1	TRBV19	CASSTSGQGQGGYTF	TGTGCCAGTAGTACCTCTGGACAGGGGCAGGGTGGCTACACCTTC
TRBJ1-4	-	TRBD1	TRBV5-8	CASSLGRDSNEKLFF	TGTGCCAGCAGCTTGGGCCGGGACAGTAATGAAAAACTGTTTTTT
TRBJ1-1	-	TRBD1	TRBV29-1	CSVDRGMNTEAFF	TGCAGCGTTGACAGGGGGATGAACACTGAAGCTTTCTTT
TRBJ1-2	many	-	TRBV11-2	CASSLESGVHGYTF	TGTGCCAGCAGCTTAGAGTCAGGGGTCCATGGCTACACCTTC
TRBJ2-7	-	TRBD2	TRBV6-4	CASPTSGLPGEQYF	TGTGCCAGCCCGACTAGCGGATTGCCAGGAGAGCAGTACTTC
TRBJ1-4	once	-	TRBV27	CASSLSPLAGEPEKLFF	TGTGCCAGCAGTTTATCCCCCTTGGCAGGGGAGCCCGAAAAACTGTTTTTT
TRBJ2-5	-	-	TRBV7-9	CASSSAGAETQYF	TGTGCCAGCAGCTCGGCGGGGGCAGAGACCCAGTACTTC
TRBJ2-3	-	-	TRBV29-1	CSGRRGTSTDTQYF	TGCAGCGGCCGGAGGGGCACTAGCACAGATACGCAGTATTTT
TRBJ1-4	-	-	TRBV2	CASSEAGGANEKLFF	TGTGCCAGCAGTGAAGCGGGGGGGGCTAATGAAAAACTGTTTTTT
TRBJ2-3	-	TRBD2	TRBV6-5	CASSERGGLDTQYF	TGTGCCAGCAGCGAGCGGGGGGGTCTCGATACGCAGTATTTT
TRBJ1-4	-	-	TRBV20-1	CSASMGGREKLFF	TGCAGTGCTAGTATGGGAGGGCGAGAAAAACTGTTTTTT
TRBJ1-2	-	-	TRBV27	CASSSGTAYGYTF	TGTGCCAGCAGTTCCGGGACTGCATATGGCTACACCTTC
TRBJ2-5	once	TRBD2	TRBV2	CASTLAGAAGETQYF	TGTGCCAGCACATTAGCGGGGGCCGCAGGGGAGACCCAGTACTTC
TRBJ2-1	-	TRBD2	TRBV19	CASSIDAAGAYNEQFF	TGTGCCAGTAGTATAGACGCAGCGGGAGCCTACAATGAGCAGTTCTTC
TRBJ2-2	-	-	TRBV2	CASKNSWSRTGELFF	TGTGCCAGCAAGAACTCTTGGTCTAGAACCGGGGAGCTGTTTTTT
TRBJ2-2	once	-	TRBV6-1	CASSEIGWANGELFF	TGTGCCAGCAGTGAAATAGGTTGGGCAAACGGGGAGCTGTTTTTT
TRBJ1-4	-	-	TRBV5-6	CASSLRGAGEKLFF	TGTGCCAGCAGCTTGCGGGGTGCGGGTGAAAAACTGTTTTTT
TRBJ1-1	-	-	TRBV5-1	CASSLLGAPSNTEAFF	TGCGCCAGCAGCTTGTTAGGGGCACCATCGAACACTGAAGCTTTCTTT
TRBJ2-5	many	-	TRBV4-1	CASSHEVRRRETQYF	TGCGCCAGCAGCCACGAAGTCCGGAGGAGAGAGACCCAGTACTTC